The T cell receptor (beta chain) under discussion was sequenced for a study of cytomegalovirus exposure and HLA in healthy donors. Here immunoSEQ multiplex PCR was the method, and the copy in TCRdb shows in-frame clones only, minus some. The table lists about 190,000 clones, 80% to 85% of them singletons. Losses at the gene ends were 3 bases for V and 1 base for J; bases not matched to a gene: 1. CDR3 length: 15 amino acids. Germline V gene sequence: CDR1 SGHNT, CDR2 YENEEA. The sample consisted of PBMCs. This receptor was taken from a woman aged 18-35 years in good health and CMV-seropositive. The chain has TRBV11-3 and TRBJ2-1, with 9 bases that match TRBD2. The CDR3 is CASSLRGGSYNEQFF. The DNA for the CDR3 is TGTGCCAGCAGCTTGCGGGGGGGTTCCTACAATGAGCAGTTCTTC.